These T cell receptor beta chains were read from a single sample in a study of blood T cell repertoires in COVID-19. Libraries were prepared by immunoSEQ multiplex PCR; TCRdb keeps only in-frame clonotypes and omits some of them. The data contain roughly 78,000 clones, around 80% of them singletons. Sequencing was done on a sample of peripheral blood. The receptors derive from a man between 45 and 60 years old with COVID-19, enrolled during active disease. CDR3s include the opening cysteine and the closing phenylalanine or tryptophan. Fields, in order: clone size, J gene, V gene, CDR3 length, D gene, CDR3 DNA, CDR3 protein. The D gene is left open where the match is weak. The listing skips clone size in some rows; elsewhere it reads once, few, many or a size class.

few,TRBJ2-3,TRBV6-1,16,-,TGTGCCAGCAGTGAAAGCCTAGCGCTCCGCACGGATACGCAGTATTTT,CASSESLALRTDTQYF
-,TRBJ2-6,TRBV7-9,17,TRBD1,TGTGCCAGCAGCGATGCAGGGGGCCCTGGTGGGGCCAACGTCCTGACTTTC,CASSDAGGPGGANVLTF
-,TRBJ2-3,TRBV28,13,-,TGTGCCAGCAGCCGAGGATACACAGATACGCAGTATTTT,CASSRGYTDTQYF
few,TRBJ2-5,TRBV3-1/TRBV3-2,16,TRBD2,TGTGCCAGCAGCCAACCGGGACTAGCGGGAGGAGAGACCCAGTACTTC,CASSQPGLAGGETQYF
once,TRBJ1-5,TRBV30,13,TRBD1,TGTGCCTGGAGTCAAACAGGGGATCAGCCCCAGCATTTT,CAWSQTGDQPQHF
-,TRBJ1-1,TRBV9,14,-,TGTGCCAGCAGCGTAGTAGAAGGGGTCGGTGAAGCTTTCTTT,CASSVVEGVGEAFF
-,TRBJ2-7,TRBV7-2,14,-,TGTGCCAGCAGCTACAACAGGGTGGGCTACGAGCAGTACTTC,CASSYNRVGYEQYF
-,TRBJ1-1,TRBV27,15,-,TGTGCCAGCAGTTTTGCCCCACGGTTCAACACTGAAGCTTTCTTT,CASSFAPRFNTEAFF
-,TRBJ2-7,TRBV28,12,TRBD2,TGTGCCAGCACGGGAGGGCGGTACGAGCAGTACTTC,CASTGGRYEQYF
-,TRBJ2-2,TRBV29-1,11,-,TGCAGCGTAGGACAAAACGGGGAGCTGTTTTTT,CSVGQNGELFF
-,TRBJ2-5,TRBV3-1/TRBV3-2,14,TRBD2,TGTGCCAGCAGCCTGGGGACTAGCAAAGAGACCCAGTACTTC,CASSLGTSKETQYF
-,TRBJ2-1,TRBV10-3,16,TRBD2,TGTGCCATCAGTGAGTCGGGGACTAGTTCTTTTACTGAGCAGTTCTTC,CAISESGTSSFTEQFF
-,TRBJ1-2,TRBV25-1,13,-,TGTGCCAGCAGTGCCCAGGCGGGGTATGGCTACACCTTC,CASSAQAGYGYTF
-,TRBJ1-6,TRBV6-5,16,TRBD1,TGTGCCAGCAGTTCCCCGACAGGGACCTATAATTCACCCCTCCACTTT,CASSSPTGTYNSPLHF
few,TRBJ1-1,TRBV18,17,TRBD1,TGTGCCAGCTCACTCCGCCGGGACAGGGGGCAGAACACTGAAGCTTTCTTT,CASSLRRDRGQNTEAFF
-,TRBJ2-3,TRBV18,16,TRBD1,TGTGCCAGCTCACCACAAGTAACAGGGGCGACAGATACGCAGTATTTT,CASSPQVTGATDTQYF
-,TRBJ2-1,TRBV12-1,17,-,TGTGCCAGCAGCCCCCTTTCAAGCGGGAGAGGGAACAATGAGCAGTTCTTC,CASSPLSSGRGNNEQFF
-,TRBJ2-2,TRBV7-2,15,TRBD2,TGTGCCAGCAGCCTTAGCGGGAGGGTCACCGGGGAGCTGTTTTTT,CASSLSGRVTGELFF
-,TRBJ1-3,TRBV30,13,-,TGTGCCTGGAGTTCCCAAATCGGGGACACCATATATTTT,CAWSSQIGDTIYF
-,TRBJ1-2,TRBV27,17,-,TGTGCCAGCAGTTTATCGTACAGGACCCTTATTGACTATGGCTACACCTTC,CASSLSYRTLIDYGYTF
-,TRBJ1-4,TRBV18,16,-,TGTGCCAGCTCACCACCCACCGGGACATCCATCCTAAGGCTGTTTTTT,CASSPPTGTSILRLFF
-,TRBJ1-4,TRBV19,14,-,TGTGCCAGTGGTTGGGGCGCAACTAATGAAAAACTGTTTTTT,CASGWGATNEKLFF
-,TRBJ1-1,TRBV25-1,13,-,TGTGCCAGCACTCTCGCGGGCGGCACTGAAGCTTTCTTT,CASTLAGGTEAFF
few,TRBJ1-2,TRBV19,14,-,TGTGCCAGTAGTACCCAGCCCACAGCTCATGGCTACACCTTC,CASSTQPTAHGYTF
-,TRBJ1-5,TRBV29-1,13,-,TGCAGCGCTTACCTGACGTCGGGGCAGCCCCAGCATTTT,CSAYLTSGQPQHF
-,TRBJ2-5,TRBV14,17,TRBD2,TGTGCCAGCAGCCAACCCACTAGCGGGAGGGCCGGTGAGACCCAGTACTTC,CASSQPTSGRAGETQYF
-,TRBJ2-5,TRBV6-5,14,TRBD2,TGTGCCAGCAGCCGGACCCCCGGGGAGGGGACCCAGTACTTC,CASSRTPGEGTQYF
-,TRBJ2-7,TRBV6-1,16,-,TGTGCCAGCAGTGAAGCGAGGAGGCCAGCCCCCTACGAGCAGTACTTC,CASSEARRPAPYEQYF
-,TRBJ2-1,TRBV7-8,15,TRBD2,TGTGCCAGCAGCCCTCGAGCGGGGGGGGGTCTGGAGCAGTTCTTC,CASSPRAGGGLEQFF
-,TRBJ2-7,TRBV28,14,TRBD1,TGTGCCAGCAGACCTCCGGACAGGGGCTACGAGCAGTACTTC,CASRPPDRGYEQYF
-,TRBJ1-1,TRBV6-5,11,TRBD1,TGTGCCAGCAGGGGACAGGGTGAAGCTTTCTTT,CASRGQGEAFF